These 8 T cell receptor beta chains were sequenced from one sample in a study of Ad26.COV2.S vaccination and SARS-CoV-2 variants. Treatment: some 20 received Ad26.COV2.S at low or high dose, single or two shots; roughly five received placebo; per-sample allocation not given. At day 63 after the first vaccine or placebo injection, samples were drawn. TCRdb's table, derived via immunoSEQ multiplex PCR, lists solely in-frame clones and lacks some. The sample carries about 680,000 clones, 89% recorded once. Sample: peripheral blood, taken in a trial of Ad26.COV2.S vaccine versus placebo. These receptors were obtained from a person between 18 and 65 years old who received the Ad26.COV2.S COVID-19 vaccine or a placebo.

In DNA, the CDR3 is TGTGCCATCAGTGAAAGGGGTATGAGCACTGAAGCTTTCTTT. It codes for CAISERGMSTEAFF. The rearrangement joins TRBV10-3 to TRBJ1-1, with D possibly being TRBD1 (5 bases). Trimming took 3 bases from V and 4 from J, leaving 12 bases between them. The germline V gene has CDR1 ENHRY and CDR2 SYGVKD. The length of the CDR3 is 14 residues.

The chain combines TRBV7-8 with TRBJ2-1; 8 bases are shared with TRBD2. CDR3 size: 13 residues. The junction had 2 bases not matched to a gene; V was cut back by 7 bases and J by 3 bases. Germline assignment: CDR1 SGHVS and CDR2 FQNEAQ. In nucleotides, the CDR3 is TGTGCCAGCACTACTAGCGGCTACAATGAGCAGTTCTTC. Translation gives CASTTSGYNEQFF.

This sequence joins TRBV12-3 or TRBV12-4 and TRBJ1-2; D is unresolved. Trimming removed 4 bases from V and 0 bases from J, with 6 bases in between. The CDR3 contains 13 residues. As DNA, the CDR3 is TGTGCCAGCAGTTCAGATCCTAACTATGGCTACACCTTC. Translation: CASSSDPNYGYTF.

The CDR3 nucleotides are TGTGCCAGCAGCTTAGGTGCGGGTGGCTATAGCAATCAGCCCCAGCATTTT. Its protein is CASSLGAGGYSNQPQHF. The chain has TRBV7-9 and TRBJ1-5; D unclear. Germline assignment: CDR1 SEHNR and CDR2 FQNEAQ (reference sequence). The CDR3 sequence is 17 residues long. V was trimmed by 1 base and J by 0 bases, leaving 13 bases between them.

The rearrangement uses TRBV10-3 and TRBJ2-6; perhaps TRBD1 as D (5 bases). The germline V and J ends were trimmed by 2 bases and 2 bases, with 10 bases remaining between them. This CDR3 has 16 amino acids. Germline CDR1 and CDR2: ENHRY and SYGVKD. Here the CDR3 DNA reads TGTGCCATCAGTGAGGAGACAGTTACTGGGGCCAACGTCCTGACTTTC. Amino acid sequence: CAISEETVTGANVLTF.

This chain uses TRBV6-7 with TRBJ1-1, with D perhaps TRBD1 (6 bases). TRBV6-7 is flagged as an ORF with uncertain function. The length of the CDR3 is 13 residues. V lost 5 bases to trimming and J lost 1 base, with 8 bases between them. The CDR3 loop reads CASSQGGNTEAFF. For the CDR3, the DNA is TGTGCCAGCAGTCAAGGGGGGAACACTGAAGCTTTCTTT.

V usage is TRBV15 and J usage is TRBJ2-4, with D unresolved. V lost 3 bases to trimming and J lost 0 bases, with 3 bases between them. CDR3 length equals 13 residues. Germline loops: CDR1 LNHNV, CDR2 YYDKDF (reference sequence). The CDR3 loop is CATSSGAKNIQYF. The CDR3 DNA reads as TGTGCCACCAGCAGCGGAGCCAAAAACATTCAGTACTTC.

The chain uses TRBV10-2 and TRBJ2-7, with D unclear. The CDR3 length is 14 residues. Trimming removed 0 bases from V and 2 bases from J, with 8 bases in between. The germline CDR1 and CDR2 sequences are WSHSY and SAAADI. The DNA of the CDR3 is TGCGCCAGCAGTGAGTCGCGACCTCCCTACGAGCAGTACTTC. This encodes CASSESRPPYEQYF.